Below are 31 T cell receptor beta chains sequenced from a single sample in a study of vaccination effects on CD4 cells after COVID-19. CD4+ T cell isolation took place after 10 days of culture. Vaccine administered to participants consisted of two doses of either BNT162b2 or mRNA-1273. TCRdb keeps only in-frame clones here, not all; method: immunoSEQ multiplex PCR. The sample has 66,000 or so clones; under 80% are singletons. Their antigens remain unidentified. The sample in question was CD4+ T cells from PBMCs cultured without peptide, obtained after COVID-19 vaccination. These receptors came from a human donor who received a COVID-19 vaccine.

The genes are TRBV27 and TRBJ1-4; a possible D gene is TRBD1 (5 bases). The V and J ends lost 6 bases and 8 bases respectively, with 19 bases between them. The CDR3 runs to 15 residues. In germline, CDR1 is MNHEY, CDR2 SMNVEV (reference sequence). The CDR3 spells CASSHGGVSAEKLFF. The CDR3 DNA sequence: TGTGCCAGCAGCCATGGGGGGGTAAGCGCGGAAAAACTGTTTTTT.

The chain combines TRBV2 with TRBJ2-1; tentatively, D is TRBD2 (5 bases). CDR3 length: 15 residues. From germline, CDR1 is SNHLY and CDR2 FYNNEI. Trimming left V 7 bases short and J 8 bases short, with 21 bases between. The CDR3 sequence: CASTKGGEGIDEQFF. The CDR3 DNA reads as TGTGCCAGCACCAAAGGAGGTGAAGGGATCGATGAGCAGTTCTTC.

The rearrangement joins TRBV19 to TRBJ2-1; 11 bases are shared with TRBD2. Looked up from germline, CDR1 is LNHDA and CDR2 is SQIVND (reference sequence). The CDR3 loop spans 19 amino acids. With 5 bases clipped from V and 2 bases from J, the junction kept 14 bases outside the gene matches. The CDR3 region is CASSLGLAAFNHTYNEQFF. The CDR3 DNA follows: TGTGCCAGTAGTCTGGGACTAGCGGCCTTTAATCACACCTACAATGAGCAGTTCTTC.

The chain couples TRBV5-1 to TRBJ1-2, with 8 nucleotides matching TRBD1. The CDR3 has 14 amino acids. Trimming cost V 3 bases and J 7 bases; bases outside gene matches: 8. CDR1 and CDR2 from the germline V gene are SGHRS and YFSETQ. The CDR3 DNA reads TGCGCCAGCAGCTCAGGGGGCGACAGGAGTGGCTACACCTTC. Its translation: CASSSGGDRSGYTF.

The genes are TRBV18 and TRBJ2-3; no clear D. Per germline, CDR1 KGHSH and CDR2 LQKENI. This CDR3 is built from 12 residues. Trimming took 3 bases from V and 3 from J, leaving 4 bases between them. The CDR3 is CASSPATDTQYF. CDR3 sequence (DNA): TGTGCCAGCTCACCGGCGACAGATACGCAGTATTTT.

As for this clone: An end of the junction differs from the germline gene, which may be a read error. The CDR3 DNA follows: TGTGCCAGCAGCTTAGTCCGGGGGGCTCAAGAGGCCCAGTACTTC. This translates into CASSLVRGAQEAQYF. The rearrangement joins TRBV7-6 to TRBJ2-5, with D perhaps TRBD2 (7 bases). The CDR3 contains 15 residues. The germline CDR1 and CDR2 sequences are SGHVS and FNYEAQ.

In DNA, the CDR3 is TGTGCCAGCAGCTTTAGGACCCACACAGATACGCAGTATTTT. This encodes CASSFRTHTDTQYF. V gene TRBV7-3 combines with J gene TRBJ2-3; no clear D gene. Germline CDR1 reads SGHTA; CDR2 reads FQGTGA. With 3 bases removed from V and 2 bases from J, the gap between germline ends came to 9 bases. CDR3 length: 14 amino acids.

In its sample, this clone was seen a few times. The chain uses TRBV5-4 and TRBJ2-7, with D perhaps matching TRBD2 (5 bases). V lost 3 bases and J lost 2, with 12 bases in between. Germline V gene data show CDR1 as SGHNT and CDR2 as YYREEE (reference sequence). The CDR3 runs to 14 residues. Written as DNA, the CDR3 is TGTGCCAGCAGCTCCAAAGGAGGTACCTACGAGCAGTACGTC. It codes for CASSSKGGTYEQYV.

V gene TRBV5-1 combines with J gene TRBJ1-3; TRBD1 agrees at 11 bases. The J segment lost 2 bases and the V segment lost 3 bases, leaving 7 bases of the junction unmatched. CDR1 SGHRS and CDR2 YFSETQ come from the germline V gene. The CDR3 loop spans 17 amino acids. DNA for the CDR3: TGCGCCAGCAGCTCCTGGACAGGGGGCGCCCCTGGAAACACCATATATTTT. Translation: CASSSWTGGAPGNTIYF.

The J gene is TRBJ2-2, the V gene TRBV7-3, with D perhaps being TRBD1 or TRBD2 (5 bases each). The CDR3 covers 20 residues. Trimming stripped 0 bases from V and 1 base from J, with 21 bases between. Germline CDR1 SGHTA, CDR2 FQGTGA. The CDR3 DNA is TGTGCCAGCAGCTTAACGGGGACCCTCCCCTGGGCACGGAACACCGGGGAGCTGTTTTTT. It yields the protein CASSLTGTLPWARNTGELFF.

V usage is TRBV18 and J usage is TRBJ2-6; no reliable D call. Between the trimmed V and J ends, which lost 1 base and 2 bases, there was a span of 12 bases. Germline assignment: CDR1 KGHSH and CDR2 LQKENI. The CDR3 contains 17 residues. In DNA, the CDR3 is TGTGCCAGCTCACCACTGGGTGAGGCTACTGGGGCCAACGTCCTGACTTTC. It translates to CASSPLGEATGANVLTF.

The chain joins TRBV6-2 or TRBV6-3 to TRBJ1-5; D not certain. Looked up from germline, CDR1 is MNHEY and CDR2 is SVGEGT. V lost 4 bases and J lost 1, with 14 bases in between. The CDR3 length is 16 residues. The CDR3 spells CASSSFSGNSNQPQHF. The CDR3 bases are TGTGCCAGCAGTTCATTCTCCGGGAACAGCAATCAGCCCCAGCATTTT.

This clone turned up a few times. The CDR3 reads CASRIGRSAGEAFF. In DNA, the CDR3 is TGTGCCAGCAGAATCGGACGCTCAGCCGGTGAAGCTTTCTTT. The rearrangement uses TRBV7-2 and TRBJ1-1; no definite D call. The V end was cut by 6 bases, the J end by 7 bases, with 18 bases between. Germline loops: CDR1 SGHTA, CDR2 FQGNSA. This CDR3 comprises 14 residues.

This chain connects TRBV30 to TRBJ1-6; D gene uncertain. Germline CDR1 GTSNPN, CDR2 SVGIG (reference sequence). The CDR3 is 13 residues long. V lost 2 bases, J lost 9 bases, and 11 bases lay in between. CDR3 sequence reads: CAWSYGESSPLHF. CDR3 sequence (DNA): TGTGCCTGGAGTTACGGCGAATCTTCACCCCTCCACTTT.

This rearrangement joins TRBV3-1 (or the pseudogene TRBV3-2) to TRBJ1-4; tentative D call: TRBD1 (5 bases). The CDR3 spans 18 residues. The germline gives CDR1 LGHDT, CDR2 YNNKEL (reference sequence). Trimming cost V 2 bases and J 0 bases, with 16 bases left between them. CDR3 DNA sequence: TGTGCCAGCAGCCAATCCAGGCAGGGCATTGCAACTAATGAAAAACTGTTTTTT. Encoded protein: CASSQSRQGIATNEKLFF.

The chain uses TRBV7-3 and TRBJ1-1; TRBD1 aligns across 7 bases. Trimming cost V 5 bases and J 5 bases; bases outside gene matches: 5. This CDR3 contains 13 residues. CDR1 SGHTA and CDR2 FQGTGA come from the germline V gene. The DNA for the CDR3 is TGTGCCAGCAGCCCCGGGACAGAGACTGAAGCTTTCTTT. Amino acids: CASSPGTETEAFF.

This chain uses TRBV19 with TRBJ1-2; D is ambiguous. V gave up 1 base and J gave up 4 bases, with 19 bases separating them. Germline V gene data show CDR1 as LNHDA and CDR2 as SQIVND (reference sequence). There are 17 residues in the CDR3. The CDR3 loop is CASSIGTRSSPGYGYTF. CDR3 DNA sequence: TGTGCCAGTAGTATAGGTACAAGGTCATCACCGGGCTATGGCTACACCTTC.

The chain is built from TRBV7-9 and TRBJ2-7, with 10 bases matching TRBD2. This CDR3 region has 14 residues. The germline V gene encodes CDR1 SEHNR and CDR2 FQNEAQ (reference sequence). J lost 12 bases, V lost 5 bases, and 13 bases had no gene match. The DNA of the CDR3 is TGTGCCAGCAGCAGACGGGATAGCGGGGGGAGCCTGTACGTC. Residues: CASSRRDSGGSLYV.

The V and J genes are TRBV7-3 and TRBJ2-1; no clear D. Germline-derived CDR1 and CDR2 are SGHTA and FQGTGA. This CDR3 comprises 15 residues. The V end lost 5 bases, the J end lost 2 bases, and 13 bases lay between the germline ends. DNA for the CDR3: TGTGCCAGCAGCCCAAAGGCCCTGCCCTACAATGAGCAGTTCTTC. Translated, it gives CASSPKALPYNEQFF.

Only one count was recorded for this clone. The chain is built from TRBV9 and TRBJ1-2, with D possibly being TRBD1 (6 bases). The CDR3 consists of 13 residues. Between the trimmed V and J ends, which lost 0 bases and 8 bases, there was a span of 11 bases. Germline V CDR1 and CDR2: SGDLS, YYNGEE. The CDR3, as DNA: TGTGCCAGCAGCGTAGAAGCAGGGGTAGGCTACACCTTC. It yields the protein CASSVEAGVGYTF.

The rearrangement uses TRBV24-1 and TRBJ2-5, with 9 bases aligning to TRBD2. J lost 5 bases, V lost 4 bases, and 7 bases had no gene match. CDR1 and CDR2 from the germline V gene are KGHDR and SFDVKD. The CDR3 is made up of 15 amino acids. CDR3 sequence reads: CATSDSRAGGETQYF. CDR3 bases: TGTGCCACCAGTGACTCCAGGGCGGGGGGGGAGACCCAGTACTTC.

The chain couples TRBV19 to TRBJ2-6; D remains unclear. V was trimmed by 2 bases and J by 4 bases, leaving 12 bases between them. There are 16 residues in the CDR3. Germline values: CDR1 LNHDA, CDR2 SQIVND (reference sequence). CDR3 in DNA: TGTGCCAGTAGTATACTCGCGGCTGGGGGGGCCAACGTCCTGACTTTC. Translating it yields CASSILAAGGANVLTF. Full variable domain (rest looked up from reference TRBV19 and TRBJ2-6): DGGITQSPKYLFRKEGQNVTLSCEQNLNHDAMYWYRQDPGQGLRLIYYSQIVNDFQKGDIAEGYSVSREKKESFPLTVTSAQKNPTAFYLCASSILAAGGANVLTFGAGSRLTVL.

The chain carries TRBV6-5 and TRBJ2-2; a weak D match, TRBD2 (6 bases). Trimming stripped 5 bases from V and 6 bases from J, with 16 bases between. The CDR3 is made up of 15 amino acids. In germline, CDR1 is MNHEY, CDR2 SVGAGI. CDR3 amino acids: CASSIQTGDPGELFF. In nucleotides, the CDR3 is TGTGCCAGCAGTATACAAACGGGGGACCCCGGGGAGCTGTTTTTT.

The J gene is TRBJ1-2, the V gene TRBV28; unclear D gene. This CDR3 has 14 residues. Germline V gene sequence: CDR1 MDHEN, CDR2 SYDVKM. V was clipped by 3 bases and J by 3 bases, with 11 bases between them. The CDR3 sequence is CASSLGSGDYGYTF. CDR3 sequence (DNA): TGTGCCAGCAGTTTGGGTTCGGGCGACTATGGCTACACCTTC.

This sequence joins TRBV27 and TRBJ2-3; 9 nucleotides line up with TRBD2. Germline CDR1 MNHEY, CDR2 SMNVEV (reference sequence). J was trimmed by 2 bases and V by 7 bases; bases with no gene match: 10. The CDR3 is made up of 16 amino acids. CDR3 sequence reads: CASTLRASGTTDTQYF. CDR3 bases: TGTGCCAGCACTTTGCGGGCTAGCGGGACCACAGATACGCAGTATTTT.

The J gene is TRBJ2-6, the V gene TRBV21-1; TRBD2 reflects the table's D call only, with no check against the DNA. TRBV21-1 has pseudogene status. CDR3 length: 17 amino acids. CDR3 region: CASSKAVGGAGANVLTF. In DNA form, the CDR3 reads TGTGCCAGCAGCAAAGCAGTGGGGGGGGCCGGGGCCAACGTCCTGACTTTC.

This clone was picked up a small number of times. V gene TRBV3-1 (or the pseudogene TRBV3-2) combines with J gene TRBJ1-2, with D tentatively TRBD1 (6 bases). This CDR3 region has 14 residues. Germline loops: CDR1 LGHDT, CDR2 YNNKEL (reference sequence). V dropped 1 base and J dropped 6 bases, with 12 bases sitting between them. CDR3: CASSQAGERDGYTF. DNA for the CDR3: TGTGCCAGCAGCCAAGCAGGGGAAAGGGATGGCTACACCTTC.

The DNA for the CDR3 is TGCGCCAGCAGCTTCCGGACAGGATCCACTGAAGCTTTCTTT. It codes for CASSFRTGSTEAFF. The chain is built from TRBV5-1 and TRBJ1-1; TRBD1 matches at 7 bases. The length of the CDR3 is 14 residues. The V gene's germline CDR1 is SGHRS and CDR2 YFSETQ. V lost 2 bases to trimming and J lost 4 bases; unmatched junction nucleotides: 5.

CDR3: CASSLSLGADSGNTIYF. Here the CDR3 DNA reads TGCGCCAGCAGCTTGTCCCTAGGAGCGGACTCTGGAAACACCATATATTTT. The chain employs TRBV5-1 and TRBJ1-3; the D is unclear. CDR1 is SGHRS and CDR2 is YFSETQ in the germline V gene. V lost 1 base to trimming and J lost 0 bases, with 14 bases between them. This CDR3 spans 17 amino acids.

This clone was counted between two and nine times. The CDR3 loop is CASSFWDRPEAFF. The CDR3, as DNA: TGTGCCAGCAGCTTCTGGGACAGGCCTGAAGCTTTCTTT. This chain links TRBV7-9 with TRBJ1-1; 8 positions agree with TRBD1. Germline lookup yields CDR1 SEHNR and CDR2 FQNEAQ (reference sequence). CDR3 size: 13 residues. Trimming cost V 3 bases and J 6 bases; bases outside gene matches: 3.

This chain links TRBV9 with TRBJ1-2; no reliable D call. This CDR3 is 13 amino acids long. The ends were cut back, 6 bases at V and 4 bases at J, with 13 bases in the middle. Looked up from germline, CDR1 is SGDLS and CDR2 is YYNGEE. CDR3 nucleotide sequence: TGTGCCAGCACCTTAGGGAATTCCTATGGCTACACCTTC. This codes for CASTLGNSYGYTF. Full variable domain (outside the CDR3, taken from reference TRBV9 and TRBJ1-2): DSGVTQTPKHLITATGQRVTLRCSPRSGDLSVYWYQQSLDQGLQFLIQYYNGEERAKGNILERFSAQQFPDLHSELNLSSLELGDSALYFCASTLGNSYGYTFGSGTRLTVV.